The 8 T cell receptor beta chains below were found in one sample sequenced in a study of T-cell memory formation after mild COVID-19. MiXCR, run by TCRdb on the 5' RACE reads, gives a single entry per CDR3 protein. This table holds a few hundred thousand distinct CDR3 sequences, approximately 22% found once. Specimen: PBMCs or a T cell subset sorted from them (not recorded which). The origin of the receptors is a man aged 18 to 29 who had mild COVID-19 (a few samples of this study predate the infection). Cell type and time point are not known.

The chain joins TRBV20-1 to TRBJ2-7; no clear D. CDR3 size: 10 residues. Germline V CDR1 and CDR2: DFQATT, SNEGSKA (reference sequence). The germline V and J ends were trimmed by 6 bases and 7 bases, with 10 bases remaining between them. Here the CDR3 reads CSAVGWEQYV. DNA of the CDR3: TGCAGTGCAGTAGGGTGGGAGCAGTACGTC.

This clonotype was counted only a few times. The gene calls are TRBV28 and TRBJ1-2, with 12 bases lining up with TRBD1. The V segment lost 1 base and the J segment 4 bases; nucleotides outside the gene matches: 4. Germline loops: CDR1 MDHEN, CDR2 SYDVKM. The CDR3 loop spans 16 amino acids. CDR3 nucleotide sequence: TGTGCCAGCAGTTTATTCGCGGGACAGGGGGCCTATGGCTACACCTTC. It encodes CASSLFAGQGAYGYTF.

The chain has TRBV6-5 and TRBJ1-2, with 9 bases lining up with TRBD1. Trimming at V came to 8 bases and at J to 4 bases, leaving 11 bases not matched to a gene. The V gene's germline CDR1 is MNHEY and CDR2 SVGAGI. The CDR3 runs to 15 residues. The chain's CDR3 is CASGQRTGDFYGYTF. For the CDR3, the DNA is TGTGCCAGCGGCCAGCGGACAGGGGATTTCTATGGCTACACCTTC.

This clonotype was seen more than once but under ten times. CDR3 sequence reads: CASSYGDQGHEKLFF. CDR3 DNA sequence: TGTGCCAGCAGCTATGGGGATCAGGGACACGAAAAACTGTTTTTT. The chain combines TRBV6-6 with TRBJ1-4; D may be TRBD1 (6 bases). The germline gives CDR1 MNHNY, CDR2 SVGAGI (reference sequence). The V end lost 6 bases, the J end lost 8 bases, and 19 bases lay between the germline ends. The CDR3 contains 15 residues.

The chain carries TRBV2 and TRBJ2-7; D call uncertain. The V and J ends lost 3 bases and 3 bases respectively, with 9 bases between them. The CDR3 has 13 amino acids. Per germline, CDR1 SNHLY and CDR2 FYNNEI. CDR3 loop: CASSDVQLYEQYV. The CDR3 coding sequence is TGTGCCAGCAGTGATGTCCAACTCTACGAGCAGTACGTC.

The chain employs TRBV4-1 and TRBJ1-5; possible D gene TRBD1, 5 bases. Per the germline V gene, CDR1 is MGHRA and CDR2 is YSYEKL. This CDR3 region has 15 residues. With 1 base removed from V and 3 bases from J, the gap between germline ends came to 10 bases. CDR3 region: CASSQAGANNQPQHF. CDR3 nucleotides: TGCGCCAGCAGCCAAGCCGGGGCCAACAATCAGCCCCAGCATTTT.

This clonotype has only a few counts. The rearrangement uses TRBV20-1 and TRBJ1-2; D gene unclear. The CDR3 extends over 11 amino acids. V was pared by 4 bases and J by 3 bases, with 6 bases between. Germline assignment: CDR1 DFQATT and CDR2 SNEGSKA (reference sequence). The CDR3 protein is CSAITDYGYTF. The CDR3 region has the DNA TGCAGTGCTATAACAGACTATGGCTACACCTTC.

A few counts support this clonotype. V and J are TRBV12-3 or TRBV12-4 and TRBJ2-7, with 7 bases fitting TRBD1. J lost 5 bases, V lost 6 bases, and 4 bases had no gene match. The CDR3 totals 12 residues. CDR3 sequence: CASRTGIHEQYF. In DNA form, the CDR3 reads TGTGCCAGCAGGACAGGGATCCACGAGCAGTACTTC.